These 3 T cell receptor beta chains came from one sample sequenced in a study of T cells after yellow fever vaccination. TCRdb fed the 5' RACE reads into MiXCR, producing one record per CDR3 protein. The data contain some 550,000 distinct CDR3 sequences, 15% to 20% of them seen just once; the ten biggest clones take up roughly an eighth. The specimen was PBMCs, collected 15 days after the yellow fever booster vaccination. These receptor sequences come from a man between 25 and 39 years old who received the YFV17D yellow fever vaccine.

The chain has TRBV5-6 and TRBJ2-7; 7 nucleotides align to TRBD1. CDR1 is SGHDT and CDR2 is YYEEEE in the germline V gene. After removal of 4 bases from V and 0 bases from J, the junction contained 7 bases not matched to a gene. The CDR3 extends over 15 amino acids. Here the CDR3 DNA reads TGTGCCAGCAGCGCACAGGGGATTTACTCCTACGAGCAGTACTTC. Encoded protein: CASSAQGIYSYEQYF.

The sample holds many counts of this clonotype. The chain combines TRBV6-5 with TRBJ2-7; D is ambiguous. Germline V CDR1 and CDR2: MNHEY, SVGAGI. V lost 4 bases, J lost 0 bases, and 16 bases lay in between. The CDR3 sequence is 16 residues long. In DNA, the CDR3 is TGTGCCAGCAGTTTCCTCGGGCCCTTAAACTCCTACGAGCAGTACTTC. Amino acids: CASSFLGPLNSYEQYF.

The chain carries TRBV20-1 and TRBJ2-3; 8 bases fit TRBD2. The CDR3 runs to 14 residues. J lost 4 bases, V lost 3 bases, and 6 bases had no gene match. The V gene's germline CDR1 is DFQATT and CDR2 SNEGSKA (reference sequence). The CDR3 protein is CSASIRGGPDTQYF. Written as DNA, the CDR3 is TGCAGTGCTAGTATACGGGGGGGCCCAGATACGCAGTATTTT.